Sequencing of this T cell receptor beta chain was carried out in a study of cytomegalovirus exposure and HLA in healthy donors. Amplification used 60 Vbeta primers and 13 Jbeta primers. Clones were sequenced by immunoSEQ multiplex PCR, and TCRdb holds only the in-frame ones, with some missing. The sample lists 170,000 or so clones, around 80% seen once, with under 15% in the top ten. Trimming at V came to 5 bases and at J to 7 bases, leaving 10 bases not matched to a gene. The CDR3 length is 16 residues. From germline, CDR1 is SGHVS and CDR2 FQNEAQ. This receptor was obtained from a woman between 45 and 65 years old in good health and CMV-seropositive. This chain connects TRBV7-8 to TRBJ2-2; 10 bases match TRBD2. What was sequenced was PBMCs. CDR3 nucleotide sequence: TGTGCCAGCAGCGCCGATCTAGCGGGGGTTGGCGGGGAGCTGTTTTTT. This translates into CASSADLAGVGGELFF.